The 10 T cell receptor beta chains given below trace back to one sample, sequenced in a study of T cell repertoires and HLA-DP antigens. Assay used: immunoSEQ multiplex PCR; TCRdb lists only in-frame clones, some missing. The sample contains some 120,000 clones, roughly 92% of which appear only once. These TCRs' antigens remain unknown. The specimen sequenced was CD4+ T cells from PBMCs. Every receptor here comes from a woman under 30 in good health and CMV-seronegative.

V gene TRBV6-6 combines with J gene TRBJ1-2; D remains ambiguous. The CDR3 runs 15 residues. Trimming removed 0 bases from V and 1 base from J, with 9 bases in between. Germline V gene data show CDR1 as MNHNY and CDR2 as SVGAGI (reference sequence). CDR3 in DNA: TGTGCCAGCAGTTACTCAGGGAAAGGTAACTATGGCTACACCTTC. It translates to CASSYSGKGNYGYTF.

The rearrangement links TRBV6-5 to TRBJ2-7, with 7 nucleotides matching TRBD1. The CDR3 is made up of 13 amino acids. The ends lost 10 bases at V and 6 bases at J; junction bases unmatched: 12. The germline gives CDR1 MNHEY, CDR2 SVGAGI. CDR3 sequence (DNA): TGTGCCACCGGGATGGGGGACAGTCGCGAGCAGTACGTC. It yields the protein CATGMGDSREQYV.

The CDR3 loop is CASSSGQGTDTQYF. As DNA, the CDR3 is TGTGCCAGCAGCTCGGGACAGGGTACAGATACGCAGTATTTT. This sequence joins TRBV11-3 and TRBJ2-3, with TRBD1 identical over 9 bases. Germline V lookup: CDR1 SGHNT, CDR2 YENEEA. The CDR3 extends over 14 amino acids. The V segment lost 4 bases and the J segment 3 bases; nucleotides outside the gene matches: 2.

The chain uses TRBV11-3 and TRBJ2-3; 9 bases match TRBD2. CDR3 length: 15 amino acids. The V and J ends lost 4 bases and 5 bases, in that order; junction bases with no gene match: 7. From germline, CDR1 is SGHNT and CDR2 YENEEA. The CDR3 region has the DNA TGTGCCAGCAGCTCACGACCGACTAGCGGAGATACGCAGTATTTT. As protein: CASSSRPTSGDTQYF.

The chain carries TRBV6-5 and TRBJ1-6, with TRBD1 identical over 7 bases. CDR3 length: 14 residues. V shed 7 bases and J 8 bases; nucleotides not matched to a gene: 8. Germline-derived CDR1 and CDR2 are MNHEY and SVGAGI. The CDR3 nucleotides read TGTGCCAGCACCCTTATAGGGGGCGATTCACCCCTCCACTTT. Translation gives CASTLIGGDSPLHF.

The rearrangement uses TRBV9 and TRBJ2-2; unclear D gene. Germline-derived CDR1 and CDR2 are SGDLS and YYNGEE. The CDR3 has 16 residues. Between the trimmed V and J ends, which lost 4 bases and 0 bases, there was a span of 13 bases. The CDR3 reads CASSRGRTSNTGELFF. CDR3 in DNA: TGTGCCAGCAGCAGAGGTAGGACGTCGAACACCGGGGAGCTGTTTTTT.

The chain couples TRBV30 to TRBJ2-7; TRBD1 agrees at 9 bases. This CDR3 comprises 14 residues. CDR1 is GTSNPN, CDR2 SVGIG, per germline (reference sequence). V was clipped by 4 bases and J by 6 bases; unmatched bases: 10. The CDR3 DNA is TGTGCCTGGACCCAGACAGGGGGGGTCGGCGAGCAGTACTTC. The encoded protein is CAWTQTGGVGEQYF.

This chain connects TRBV18 to TRBJ2-2; a possible D gene is TRBD1 (5 bases). This CDR3 comprises 18 residues. In germline, CDR1 is KGHSH, CDR2 LQKENI. Trimming took 1 base from V and 1 from J, leaving 16 bases between them. The CDR3 region is CASSPRIVGRGNTGELFF. The DNA of the CDR3 is TGTGCCAGCTCACCACGAATCGTCGGAAGGGGGAACACCGGGGAGCTGTTTTTT.

The CDR3 region is CASSPRDRVVGELFF. CDR3 DNA sequence: TGCGCCAGCAGCCCGAGGGACAGGGTGGTCGGGGAGCTGTTTTTT. This chain links TRBV4-1 with TRBJ2-2; 9 positions agree with TRBD1. The CDR3 loop spans 15 amino acids. The trim removed 4 bases at V and 7 bases at J, leaving 7 bases unmatched. Germline V gives CDR1 MGHRA, CDR2 YSYEKL.

The rearrangement joins TRBV7-3 to TRBJ2-6; 10 bases line up with TRBD1. The CDR3 sequence is 20 residues long. With V trimmed by 2 bases and J by 0 bases, 10 bases remained unmatched. Germline values: CDR1 SGHTA, CDR2 FQGTGA. The CDR3 DNA reads as TGTGCCAGCAGCTTACACGGGACAGGGGCCCCCTTCTCTGGGGCCAACGTCCTGACTTTC. This gives the protein CASSLHGTGAPFSGANVLTF.